The clone carrying this T cell receptor (beta chain) was counted ten times or more. cDNA was made by 5'RACE with 10-nucleotide random UMIs. The output of every sequencing run, over 190 million TCR-beta sequences, came from 15-18 subjects. One entry per CDR3 protein, called by TCRdb with MiXCR from the 5' RACE reads. The table records approximately 50,000 distinct CDR3 sequences, 3% to 4% of them present only once. The record originates from a study of neurological immune-mediated disorders. The CDR3 consists of 15 residues. V was pared by 0 bases and J by 1 base, with 2 bases of the junction left unmatched. Germline V lookup: CDR1 SGHRS, CDR2 YFSETQ.

This rearrangement joins TRBV5-1 to TRBJ2-3, with 7 nucleotides matching TRBD2. The source material was PBMCs. The TCR comes from a man between 60 and 75 years old with multiple sclerosis. The CDR3 loop reads CASSLAGGGTDTQYF. The CDR3 nucleotides read TGCGCCAGCAGCTTGGCGGGGGGAGGCACAGATACGCAGTATTTT.